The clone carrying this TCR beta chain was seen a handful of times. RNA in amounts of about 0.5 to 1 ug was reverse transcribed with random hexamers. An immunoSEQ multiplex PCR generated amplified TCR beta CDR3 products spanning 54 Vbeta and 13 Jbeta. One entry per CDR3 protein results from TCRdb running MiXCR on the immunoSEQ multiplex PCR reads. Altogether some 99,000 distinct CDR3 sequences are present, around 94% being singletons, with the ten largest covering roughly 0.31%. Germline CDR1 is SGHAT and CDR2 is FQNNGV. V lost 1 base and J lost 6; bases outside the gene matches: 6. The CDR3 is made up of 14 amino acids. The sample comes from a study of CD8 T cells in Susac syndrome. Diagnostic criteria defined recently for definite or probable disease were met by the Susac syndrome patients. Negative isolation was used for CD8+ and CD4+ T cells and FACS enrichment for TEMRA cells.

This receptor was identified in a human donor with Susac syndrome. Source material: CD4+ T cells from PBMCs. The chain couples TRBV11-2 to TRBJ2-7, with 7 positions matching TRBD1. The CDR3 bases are TGTGCCAGCAGCTTAGCGGGACAGTGGTCCGAGCAGTACTTC. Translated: CASSLAGQWSEQYF.